This paragraph reports one TCR beta chain. Its antigen remains unidentified. In making TCR beta libraries, quantitative 5'-RACE with molecular barcodes was used. TCRdb recomputed calls from the 5' RACE reads with MiXCR, one row per CDR3 protein. In the table there are nearly 350,000 distinct CDR3 sequences, about 15% of which are singletons. The source of the sample is a study of CD8 T cells in ankylosing spondylitis. Study-wide points: In the blood and synovial fluid of reactive arthritis, some motif variants had been previously reported. Matched ankylosing spondylitis synovial fluid reportedly contained a significantly enriched population of disease-linked clones. Ankylosing spondylitis blood appeared to carry a characteristic TCR beta motif of roughly 8 highly homologous variants.

In germline, CDR1 is DFQATT, CDR2 SNEGSKA (reference sequence). J gave up 1 base and V 0 bases, and 3 bases lay outside the gene matches. The CDR3 runs 14 residues. The source material was blood, either unsorted or a sorted T cell fraction (not recorded which). V usage is TRBV20-1 and J usage is TRBJ2-7; 7 nucleotides line up with TRBD1. The receptor comes from a male donor with ankylosing spondylitis or in good health (not recorded which). The chain's CDR3 is CSAREWDRSYEQYF. The CDR3 DNA reads as TGCAGTGCTAGAGAGTGGGACAGATCCTACGAGCAGTACTTC.